The clone carrying this T cell receptor (beta chain) has just a few counts. The antigen remains undetermined. The record originates from a study of Graves' ophthalmopathy and Graves' hyperthyroidism. Findings of the study overall: For predicting ophthalmopathy progression, the model had 70.59% sensitivity and under 85% specificity. Appearing in blood as well were most expanded thyroid clonotypes above 0.001 frequency.

RNA transcripts were the source from which TCR beta CDR3 regions were amplified. First-round RT-PCR with HTBI primers preceded a second-round multiplex PCR. Each CDR3 protein gets one entry after TCRdb re-called the multiplex PCR reads with MiXCR. The sample lists about 400,000 distinct CDR3 sequences, about 17% occurring once. For donors with ophthalmopathy, the disease showed moderate-to-severe activity, reached CAS ≥3 and NOSPECS ≥4, and had lasted under 3 months. CDR1 DFQATT and CDR2 SNEGSKA come from the germline V gene (reference sequence). V gave up 4 bases and J gave up 4 bases, with 13 bases separating them. The CDR3 contains 13 residues.

This receptor was identified in a young woman with Graves' ophthalmopathy. The V call is TRBV20-1, the J call TRBJ1-2, with D tentatively TRBD1 (6 bases). Sample: peripheral blood. The CDR3 loop is CSATGGGSYGYTF. The CDR3 nucleotides are TGCAGTGCTACGGGAGGGGGGAGCTATGGCTACACCTTC.